Following are 2 T cell receptor beta chains from one sample sequenced in a study of blood T cell repertoires in COVID-19. Sequencing used immunoSEQ multiplex PCR; TCRdb keeps in-frame clones, though not all of them. The repertoire holds some 450,000 clones, with 85% to 90% as singletons. The sample comprised peripheral blood. These receptors originate from a man aged 18 to 29 with COVID-19, enrolled during active disease.

The V and J genes are TRBV11-2 and TRBJ2-7, with D perhaps matching TRBD2 (5 bases). Germline CDR1 SGHAT, CDR2 FQNNGV. Trimming removed 1 base from V and 6 bases from J, with 10 bases in between. The CDR3 is 13 residues long. The CDR3 coding sequence is TGTGCCAGCAGCTTAGGATCAGGACTCGAGCAGTACTTC. Translated, it gives CASSLGSGLEQYF.

The chain recombines TRBV2 with TRBJ1-5; D perhaps matches TRBD1 (5 bases). Germline CDR1 SNHLY, CDR2 FYNNEI. The ends were cut back, 2 bases at V and 3 bases at J, with 8 bases in the middle. The CDR3 contains 14 residues. CDR3 sequence reads: CASSEQGINQPQHF. The CDR3 DNA sequence: TGTGCCAGCAGTGAACAGGGAATCAATCAGCCCCAGCATTTT.